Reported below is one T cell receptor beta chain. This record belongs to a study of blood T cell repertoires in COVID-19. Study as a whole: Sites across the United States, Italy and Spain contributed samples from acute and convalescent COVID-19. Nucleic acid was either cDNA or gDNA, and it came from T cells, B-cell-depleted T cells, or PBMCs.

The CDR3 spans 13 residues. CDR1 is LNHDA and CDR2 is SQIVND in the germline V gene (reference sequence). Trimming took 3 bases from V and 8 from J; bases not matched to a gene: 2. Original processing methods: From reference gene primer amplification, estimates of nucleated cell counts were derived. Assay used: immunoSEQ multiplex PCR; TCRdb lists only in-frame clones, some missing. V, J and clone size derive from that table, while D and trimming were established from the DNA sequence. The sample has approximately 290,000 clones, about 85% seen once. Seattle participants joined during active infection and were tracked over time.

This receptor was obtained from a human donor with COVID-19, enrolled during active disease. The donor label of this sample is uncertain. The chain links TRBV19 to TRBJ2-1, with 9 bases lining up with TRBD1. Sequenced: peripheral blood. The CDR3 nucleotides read TGTGCCAGTAGTATTACAGGGGGCGATGAGCAGTTCTTC. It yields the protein CASSITGGDEQFF.